The present T cell receptor (beta chain) was sequenced within a study of T cell repertoires in cytomegalovirus infection. Study overall: Both a matching HLA type and CMV infection were indicated by public TCR beta signatures.

Germline V gene data show CDR1 as MNHNS and CDR2 as SASEGT. This CDR3 spans 15 amino acids. Deletions cut 3 bases from V and 4 bases from J, with 13 bases between. TCRdb itself ran the reads through MiXCR, one entry per CDR3 protein. In the table there are about 260,000 distinct CDR3 sequences, around 13% of which are singletons. Sequencing was performed on PBMCs. This chain connects TRBV6-1 to TRBJ1-5; maybe TRBD1 (6 bases). This clonotype was sampled from a human donor in good health (CMV status not recorded). Some clones in this sample may be carry-over from other donors' samples. The CDR3 sequence: CASSDQGLINQPQHF. Written as DNA, the CDR3 is TGTGCCAGCAGTGATCAGGGGCTTATTAATCAGCCCCAGCATTTT.